The entry below describes one T cell receptor beta chain. Antigen: not known. Assay used: immunoSEQ multiplex PCR; TCRdb lists only in-frame clones, some missing. The profile shows over 100,000 clones, 75% to 95% of them singletons. CDR1 is LGHNA and CDR2 is YNFKEQ in the germline V gene. Unmatched junction bases numbered 8, after V lost 1 base and J lost 5 bases. CDR3 length equals 16 residues. The source of the sample is a study of T cell responses to AZD1222 COVID-19 vaccine. Findings and limits, study-wide: Spike-spanning, vaccine-associated CD4 TCRs were dominant at 160-218 and 743-854. Donors in the cohort were predominantly white British and more often female, and clonal diversity was possibly underestimated. Every sample of the repertoires postdated the peak T cell response. Spike-specific TCR breadth rose after two AZD1222 doses, and depth rose as well.

This sequence was found in an adult in good health. The chain is built from TRBV4-2 and TRBJ1-2; 9 bases are a match to TRBD1. This material consisted of peripheral blood, taken on day 0 of AZD1222 vaccination. In nucleotides, the CDR3 is TGTGCCAGCAGCCAAGCCACCGGGACAGGGACATATGGCTACACCTTC. Translated, it gives CASSQATGTGTYGYTF.